These 17 T cell receptor beta chains came from one sample sequenced in a study of chronic HIV infection and antiretroviral therapy. TCRdb recomputed calls from the 5' RACE reads with MiXCR, one row per CDR3 protein. The table shows roughly 50,000 distinct CDR3 sequences, with 15% to 20% occurring only once. Sample: peripheral blood. These TCRs come from an adult who had HIV and had not received antiretroviral therapy, or was an uninfected healthy control (not recorded which).

The chain carries TRBV10-3 and TRBJ2-7; D perhaps matches TRBD1 (6 bases). Germline lookup yields CDR1 ENHRY and CDR2 SYGVKD. The V and J ends lost 4 bases and 5 bases respectively, with 12 bases between them. CDR3 length: 13 amino acids. The chain's CDR3 is CAISGLSGDEQYF. CDR3 DNA: TGTGCCATCAGTGGATTGTCAGGGGACGAGCAGTACTTC.

The chain combines TRBV29-1 with TRBJ1-5; 11 bases line up with TRBD1. Germline V lookup: CDR1 SQVTM, CDR2 ANQGSEA. CDR3 length: 16 residues. Unmatched junction bases numbered 9, after V lost 4 bases and J lost 4 bases. Here the CDR3 reads CSVVIVGQGANQPQHF. CDR3 coding DNA: TGCAGCGTTGTAATTGTAGGACAGGGGGCGAATCAGCCCCAGCATTTT. Looking up the rest from reference TRBV29-1 and TRBJ1-5 gives the full variable domain: SAVISQKPSRDICQRGTSLTIQCQVDSQVTMMFWYRQQPGQSLTLIATANQGSEATYESGFVIDKFPISRPNLTFSTLTVSNMSPEDSSIYLCSVVIVGQGANQPQHFGDGTRLSIL.

This chain uses TRBV7-6 with TRBJ2-1, with 10 bases fitting TRBD2. CDR1 and CDR2 from the germline V gene are SGHVS and FNYEAQ. Losses at the gene ends were 1 base for V and 6 bases for J; bases not matched to a gene: 6. The CDR3 runs 16 residues. CDR3 coding DNA: TGTGCCAGCAGCTTAGGGGCTAGCGGGAGTAGCAATGAGCAGTTCTTC. Translated, it gives CASSLGASGSSNEQFF.

This rearrangement joins TRBV7-8 to TRBJ2-1; 10 bases line up with TRBD2. The trim removed 4 bases at V and 9 bases at J, leaving 3 bases unmatched. The germline CDR1 and CDR2 sequences are SGHVS and FQNEAQ. The CDR3 has 13 amino acids. The DNA for the CDR3 is TGTGCCAGCAGCTCGCTAGCGGGGGTTGAGCAGTTCTTC. It encodes CASSSLAGVEQFF.

The chain uses TRBV7-6 and TRBJ2-3; D remains unclear. V lost 0 bases and J 7 bases, leaving 14 bases between the germline ends. Germline V gene lookup returns CDR1 SGHVS and CDR2 FNYEAQ. The CDR3 extends over 15 amino acids. The CDR3 DNA sequence: TGTGCCAGCAGCTTAGCACCCTCCTCTGCTCATACGCAGTATTTT. It translates to CASSLAPSSAHTQYF. Variable domain in full (rest from reference TRBV7-6 and TRBJ2-3): GAGVSQSPRYKVTKRGQDVALRCDPISGHVSLYWYRQALGQGPEFLTYFNYEAQQDKSGLPNDRFSAERPEGSISTLTIQRTEQRDSAMYRCASSLAPSSAHTQYFGPGTRLTVL.

The chain recombines TRBV28 with TRBJ2-5; D remains ambiguous. CDR3 length: 13 residues. Between the trimmed V and J ends, which lost 5 bases and 5 bases, there was a span of 12 bases. The germline V gene encodes CDR1 MDHEN and CDR2 SYDVKM. The CDR3 loop is CASSPDMGETQYF. Here the CDR3 DNA reads TGTGCCAGCAGTCCCGATATGGGTGAGACCCAGTACTTC.

This clonotype showed up just a few times. Just one base apart from a much larger clone, this may be a read error. V usage is TRBV29-1 and J usage is TRBJ2-7, with TRBD2 as a possible D gene (6 bases). From germline, CDR1 is SQVTM and CDR2 ANQGSEA. Deletions cut 2 bases from V and 3 bases from J, with 14 bases between. The CDR3 loop spans 14 amino acids. The CDR3 spells CSVEWPGAGYEQYF. The CDR3 DNA reads as TGCAGCGTTGAATGGCCGGGAGCAGGCTACGAGCAGTACTTC.

The chain has TRBV4-1 and TRBJ2-1; 11 nucleotides line up with TRBD2. This CDR3 is 17 amino acids long. After removal of 3 bases from V and 9 bases from J, the junction contained 13 bases not matched to a gene. Germline V CDR1 and CDR2: MGHRA, YSYEKL. CDR3 residues: CASSQPTGVAGGSEQFF. CDR3 sequence (DNA): TGCGCCAGCAGCCAGCCCACCGGGGTAGCGGGAGGGAGTGAGCAGTTCTTC.

This clonotype was counted only a few times. The chain joins TRBV10-2 to TRBJ1-5; no firm D call. Germline V gene lookup returns CDR1 WSHSY and CDR2 SAAADI. The length of the CDR3 is 17 residues. Trimming pared 0 bases from V and 1 base from J, leaving 13 bases between. The CDR3 loop reads CASSESRRANSNQPQHF. In DNA form, the CDR3 reads TGCGCCAGCAGTGAGTCAAGAAGGGCAAACAGCAATCAGCCCCAGCATTTT.

This clonotype was counted between two and nine times. The chain links TRBV19 to TRBJ2-7; no clear D gene. CDR1 is LNHDA and CDR2 is SQIVND in the germline V gene (reference sequence). The V gene lost 6 bases and the J gene lost 2 bases, with 14 bases spanning the gap. This CDR3 region has 14 residues. CDR3 DNA: TGTGCCAGTAGCCTCGACTTGCAGGCCTACGAGCAGTACTTC. Translation gives CASSLDLQAYEQYF.

CDR3 amino acids: CATGGGGDEQFF. The CDR3 coding sequence is TGTGCCACCGGGGGTGGCGGCGATGAGCAGTTCTTC. This chain joins TRBV24-1 and TRBJ2-1, with D tentatively TRBD1 or TRBD2 (5 bases each). The CDR3 sequence is 12 residues long. V dropped 9 bases and J dropped 8 bases, with 13 bases sitting between them. Looked up from germline, CDR1 is KGHDR and CDR2 is SFDVKD.

This clonotype showed up just a few times. The chain uses TRBV9 and TRBJ1-1; D possibly corresponds to TRBD1 (6 bases). The germline V gene encodes CDR1 SGDLS and CDR2 YYNGEE. This CDR3 has 14 residues. With 3 bases removed from V and 0 bases from J, the gap between germline ends came to 9 bases. CDR3 amino acids: CASSGTVLNTEAFF. CDR3 DNA sequence: TGTGCCAGCAGCGGGACAGTATTGAACACTGAAGCTTTCTTT.

The chain has TRBV10-3 and TRBJ2-7; D remains unclear. CDR1 ENHRY and CDR2 SYGVKD come from the germline V gene. Trimming left V 0 bases short and J 6 bases short, with 9 bases between. The length of the CDR3 is 13 residues. The CDR3 loop reads CAISESIRIEQYF. The DNA of the CDR3 is TGTGCCATCAGTGAGTCGATACGGATCGAGCAGTACTTC.

A few counts support this clonotype. The germline gene is not matched at one end of the junction; a read error may be the cause. This sequence joins TRBV29-1 and TRBJ1-1, with 7 bases identical to TRBD1. The germline V gene encodes CDR1 SQVTM and CDR2 ANQGSEA. The CDR3 extends over 11 amino acids. CDR3 sequence (DNA): TGCAGCGTCCCGGGACAGCCTGGAACTATATTT. The encoded protein is CSVPGQPGTIF.

This rearrangement joins TRBV5-1 to TRBJ2-3; no firm D call. Germline-derived CDR1 and CDR2 are SGHRS and YFSETQ. V lost 1 base and J 5 bases, leaving 5 bases between the germline ends. CDR3 length equals 12 residues. The CDR3, as DNA: TGCGCCAGCAGCTTGCATCAAGATACGCAGTATTTT. Translating it yields CASSLHQDTQYF.

The chain combines TRBV4-1 with TRBJ2-3; D gene ambiguous. Germline CDR1 reads MGHRA; CDR2 reads YSYEKL. V dropped 0 bases and J dropped 3 bases, with 22 bases sitting between them. The CDR3 is 19 amino acids. The chain's CDR3 is CASSQEKLTKSGSTDTQYF. CDR3 DNA: TGCGCCAGCAGCCAAGAAAAATTGACAAAATCCGGATCGACAGATACGCAGTATTTT.

V usage is TRBV24-1 and J usage is TRBJ2-2; D unclear. The CDR3 runs to 11 residues. Trimming shortened V by 4 bases and J by 5 bases, and 1 base separated the two germline ends. Germline loops: CDR1 KGHDR, CDR2 SFDVKD. CDR3 residues: CATSETGELFF. The CDR3 bases are TGTGCCACCAGTGAAACCGGGGAGCTGTTTTTT.